This T cell receptor (beta chain) was identified in a study of neurological immune-mediated disorders. The method for making cDNA was 5'RACE, and it used 10-nucleotide random UMIs. The authors obtained over 180 million TCR-beta sequences from 15-18 subjects per sequencing run. Each CDR3 protein is one row after TCRdb ran MiXCR on the 5' RACE reads. The sample has tens of thousands of distinct CDR3 sequences, under 20% seen once. Germline CDR1 and CDR2: SGHTA and FQGTGA. The V segment lost 5 bases and the J segment 9 bases; nucleotides outside the gene matches: 7. The CDR3 consists of 15 residues. This clonotype was counted at least ten times.

The genes are TRBV7-3 and TRBJ2-1; 13 bases are shared with TRBD2. What was sequenced was PBMCs. This TCR was sampled from a woman in her thirties or forties in good health. CDR3: CASSALAGGPGEQFF. The DNA for the CDR3 is TGTGCCAGCAGCGCACTAGCGGGGGGGCCGGGTGAGCAGTTCTTC. The variable domain in full, with the rest retrieved from reference TRBV7-3 and TRBJ2-1, is GAGVSQTPSNKVTEKGKYVELRCDPISGHTALYWYRQSLGQGPEFLIYFQGTGAADDSGLPNDRFFAVRPEGSVSTLKIQRTERGDSAVYLCASSALAGGPGEQFFGPGTRLTVL.